The 19 T cell receptor beta chains listed next were all sequenced from one sample in a study of T cell responses to AZD1222 COVID-19 vaccine. Sequencing was performed with immunoSEQ multiplex PCR; in TCRdb, only in-frame clones are kept and a portion is missing. The repertoire holds over 100,000 clones, with around 84% as singletons. This specimen was peripheral blood, taken on day 0 of AZD1222 vaccination. Receptors originate from an adult in good health.

The V gene is TRBV5-1, the J gene TRBJ1-3; a possible D gene is TRBD1 (5 bases). There are 16 residues in the CDR3. Looked up from germline, CDR1 is SGHRS and CDR2 is YFSETQ. The V gene lost 3 bases and the J gene lost 1 base, with 14 bases spanning the gap. The CDR3: CASSSTPGPSGNTIYF. CDR3 bases: TGCGCCAGCAGCTCTACACCGGGACCTTCTGGAAACACCATATATTTT.

This clone has a single count. V gene TRBV30 combines with J gene TRBJ1-1; no clear D. The V and J ends lost 5 bases and 2 bases respectively, with 9 bases between them. Germline values: CDR1 GTSNPN, CDR2 SVGIG (reference sequence). The CDR3 covers 12 residues. The CDR3 DNA is TGTGCCTGGGGCTGGGGAAACACTGAAGCTTTCTTT. Translating it yields CAWGWGNTEAFF.

This clone was found a few times. This rearrangement joins TRBV18 to TRBJ2-7, with 11 nucleotides matching TRBD1. The CDR3 totals 14 residues. V lost 8 bases, J lost 5 bases, and 8 bases stayed unmatched. The germline V gene has CDR1 KGHSH and CDR2 LQKENI. CDR3: CASASGTGGNEQYF. For the CDR3, the DNA is TGTGCCAGCGCGTCCGGGACAGGGGGTAACGAGCAGTACTTC.

The chain is built from TRBV4-1 and TRBJ2-5; D not certain. Looked up from germline, CDR1 is MGHRA and CDR2 is YSYEKL. This CDR3 region has 16 residues. The germline V and J ends were trimmed by 0 bases and 4 bases, with 15 bases remaining between them. CDR3 sequence (DNA): TGCGCCAGCAGCCAAGATCCCAACAGTTTTCCAGAGACCCAGTACTTC. This sequence encodes CASSQDPNSFPETQYF.

This clone was seen only a few times. The V call is TRBV7-9, the J call TRBJ1-1; D not certain. Trimming shortened V by 2 bases and J by 1 base, and 8 bases separated the two germline ends. Germline-derived CDR1 and CDR2 are SEHNR and FQNEAQ (reference sequence). This CDR3 has 14 amino acids. The CDR3 spells CASSLQRSNTEAFF. DNA for the CDR3: TGTGCCAGCAGCTTACAACGGTCGAACACTGAAGCTTTCTTT.

V gene TRBV5-4 combines with J gene TRBJ1-3; 7 bases are a match to TRBD1. From germline, CDR1 is SGHNT and CDR2 YYREEE (reference sequence). After removal of 4 bases from V and 0 bases from J, the junction contained 7 bases not matched to a gene. The CDR3 totals 16 residues. The CDR3 nucleotides are TGTGCCAGCAGCCATGAGGGGGCCTACTCTGGAAACACCATATATTTT. The encoded protein is CASSHEGAYSGNTIYF. Full variable domain (missing parts from reference TRBV5-4 and TRBJ1-3): ETGVTQSPTHLIKTRGQQVTLRCSSQSGHNTVSWYQQALGQGPQFIFQYYREEENGRGNFPPRFSGLQFPNYSSELNVNALELDDSALYLCASSHEGAYSGNTIYFGEGSWLTVV.

This chain links TRBV5-5 with TRBJ1-2; TRBD1 agrees at 9 bases. V trimming: 2 bases; J trimming: 0 bases; junction bases outside the gene matches: 5. The CDR3 spans 16 residues. Per the germline V gene, CDR1 is SGHKS and CDR2 is YYEKEE (reference sequence). The DNA for the CDR3 is TGTGCCAGCAGCTTCTTAGACAGGGGGACTAACTATGGCTACACCTTC. Translation gives CASSFLDRGTNYGYTF. Looking up the rest from reference TRBV5-5 and TRBJ1-2 gives the full variable domain: DAGVTQSPTHLIKTRGQQVTLRCSPISGHKSVSWYQQVLGQGPQFIFQYYEKEERGRGNFPDRFSARQFPNYSSELNVNALLLGDSALYLCASSFLDRGTNYGYTFGSGTRLTVV.

The chain couples TRBV2 to TRBJ1-5; D ambiguous. CDR1 SNHLY and CDR2 FYNNEI come from the germline V gene. The CDR3 extends over 12 amino acids. V was clipped by 4 bases and J by 5 bases, with 6 bases between them. CDR3 protein: CASSVDYQPQHF. The CDR3 nucleotides are TGTGCCAGCAGTGTAGATTATCAGCCCCAGCATTTT.

This chain uses TRBV6-5 with TRBJ1-1; 8 bases align to TRBD1. The length of the CDR3 is 14 residues. Germline loops: CDR1 MNHEY, CDR2 SVGAGI. V was clipped by 8 bases and J by 5 bases; unmatched bases: 10. The CDR3 nucleotides read TGTGCCAGCTCCACAGGGGGGATATCGACTGAAGCTTTCTTT. The encoded protein is CASSTGGISTEAFF.

This clone occurred once. The gene calls are TRBV7-2 and TRBJ1-5; the D gene is possibly TRBD1 (5 bases). The germline CDR1 and CDR2 sequences are SGHTA and FQGNSA. The CDR3 covers 18 residues. The ends were cut back, 2 bases at V and 5 bases at J, with 22 bases in the middle. The CDR3, as DNA: TGTGCCAGCAGCTTAAAAAGACCTTGGGGGTTTGCGGATCAGCCCCAGCATTTT. Residues: CASSLKRPWGFADQPQHF.

The chain joins TRBV6-5 to TRBJ1-2; a weak D match, TRBD1 (6 bases). The V and J ends lost 5 bases and 8 bases respectively, with 18 bases between them. CDR3 size: 14 residues. Per germline, CDR1 MNHEY and CDR2 SVGAGI. In nucleotides, the CDR3 is TGTGCCAGCAGTACGCAAGACAGGAGTACGGGCTACACCTTC. As protein: CASSTQDRSTGYTF.

The CDR3 here is CATSDLRGPSEETQYF. CDR3 sequence (DNA): TGTGCCACCAGTGATTTGAGGGGCCCTTCGGAGGAGACCCAGTACTTC. The chain recombines TRBV24-1 with TRBJ2-5, with D perhaps TRBD1 (5 bases). The germline CDR1 and CDR2 sequences are KGHDR and SFDVKD. CDR3 length: 16 amino acids. Trimming removed 0 bases from V and 5 bases from J, with 15 bases in between.

In its sample, this clone was seen once. The J gene is TRBJ2-7, the V gene TRBV11-1; D possibly corresponds to TRBD1 (5 bases). CDR1 SGHAT and CDR2 FQDESV come from the germline V gene (reference sequence). V was trimmed by 4 bases and J by 0 bases, leaving 10 bases between them. The CDR3 has 14 amino acids. The CDR3 here is CASSSPGASYEQYF. The CDR3 nucleotides are TGTGCCAGCAGCTCCCCTGGGGCCTCCTACGAGCAGTACTTC.

The chain links TRBV25-1 to TRBJ2-3; the D gene is possibly TRBD1 (6 bases). The germline V gene encodes CDR1 MGHDK and CDR2 SYGVNS. CDR3 size: 13 residues. Trimming pared 5 bases from V and 6 bases from J, leaving 12 bases between. CDR3 protein: CASSSTGPDTQYF. The CDR3 coding sequence is TGTGCCAGCAGTTCCACAGGGCCGGATACGCAGTATTTT.

The V call is TRBV5-1, the J call TRBJ2-1, with D possibly being TRBD2 (6 bases). CDR1 is SGHRS, CDR2 YFSETQ, per germline. The length of the CDR3 is 15 residues. V lost 4 bases and J lost 9, with 20 bases in between. The CDR3 DNA reads TGCGCCAGCAGCCTTCCTTGGAGGGGTAATAGTGAGCAGTTCTTC. It encodes CASSLPWRGNSEQFF. The whole variable domain, filled in from reference TRBV5-1 and TRBJ2-1, reads KAGVTQTPRYLIKTRGQQVTLSCSPISGHRSVSWYQQTPGQGLQFLFEYFSETQRNKGNFPGRFSGRQFSNSRSEMNVSTLELGDSALYLCASSLPWRGNSEQFFGPGTRLTVL.

This chain joins TRBV2 and TRBJ1-5; 7 positions match TRBD1. Trimming at V came to 3 bases and at J to 5 bases, leaving 7 bases not matched to a gene. CDR1 SNHLY and CDR2 FYNNEI come from the germline V gene. This CDR3 contains 15 residues. CDR3 sequence: CASSDIKRGHQPQHF. CDR3 bases: TGTGCCAGCAGTGATATTAAGAGGGGGCATCAGCCCCAGCATTTT.

This clone has a single count. V gene TRBV10-2 combines with J gene TRBJ2-5; 11 bases agree with TRBD1. The ends lost 8 bases at V and 4 bases at J; junction bases unmatched: 9. This CDR3 has 15 amino acids. Germline loops: CDR1 WSHSY, CDR2 SAAADI. This CDR3 reads CASLLGTGGGETQYF. The CDR3 DNA sequence: TGCGCCAGCCTTTTAGGGACAGGGGGGGGAGAGACCCAGTACTTC.

The J gene is TRBJ1-5, the V gene TRBV25-1; D call uncertain. This CDR3 is 12 amino acids long. V shed 3 bases and J shed 5 bases, with 5 bases lying between them. Germline-derived CDR1 and CDR2 are MGHDK and SYGVNS. CDR3 coding DNA: TGTGCCAGCAGTGACGGGCATCAGCCCCAGCATTTT. It yields the protein CASSDGHQPQHF.

The V and J genes are TRBV7-9 and TRBJ1-5, with D possibly matching TRBD1 (6 bases). With 5 bases removed from V and 4 bases from J, the gap between germline ends came to 18 bases. The CDR3 length is 16 residues. Germline V gene data show CDR1 as SEHNR and CDR2 as FQNEAQ (reference sequence). DNA of the CDR3: TGTGCCAGCAGCCCAGGAGGAGGGGGAGGGAATCAGCCCCAGCATTTT. Translated: CASSPGGGGGNQPQHF. The full variable domain, rest sourced from reference TRBV7-9 and TRBJ1-5, is DTGVSQNPRHKITKRGQNVTFRCDPISEHNRLYWYRQTLGQGPEFLTYFQNEAQLEKSRLLSDRFSAERPKGSFSTLEIQRTEQGDSAMYLCASSPGGGGGNQPQHFGDGTRLSIL.